This T cell receptor (beta chain) was documented in a study of T cell responses to AZD1222 COVID-19 vaccine. J was trimmed by 4 bases and V by 2 bases; bases with no gene match: 9. The germline gives CDR1 KGHSH, CDR2 LQKENI. The CDR3 totals 16 residues. Profiling relied on immunoSEQ multiplex PCR, and the TCRdb table lists in-frame clones only, not all of them. The sample holds 72,000 or so clones; 89% are singletons and the top ten take under 30%. Sequenced here: peripheral blood, sampled 28 days after the second AZD1222 dose. This receptor was taken from an adult who received the AZD1222 COVID-19 vaccine. The chain has TRBV18 and TRBJ1-1, with TRBD1 matching 8 bases. CDR3 residues: CASSPMQGAWGTEAFF. DNA of the CDR3: TGTGCCAGCTCACCAATGCAGGGGGCGTGGGGCACTGAAGCTTTCTTT.